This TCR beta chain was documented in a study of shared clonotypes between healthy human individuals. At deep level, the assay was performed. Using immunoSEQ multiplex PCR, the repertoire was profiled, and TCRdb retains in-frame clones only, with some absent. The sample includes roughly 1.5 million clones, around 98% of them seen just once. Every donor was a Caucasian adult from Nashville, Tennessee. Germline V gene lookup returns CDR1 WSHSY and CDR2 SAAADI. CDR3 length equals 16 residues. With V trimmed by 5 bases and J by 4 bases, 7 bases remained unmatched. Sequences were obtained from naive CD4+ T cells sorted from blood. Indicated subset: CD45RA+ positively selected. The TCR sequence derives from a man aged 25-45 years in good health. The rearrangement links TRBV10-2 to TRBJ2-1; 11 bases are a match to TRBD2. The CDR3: CASSKELAGAYNEQFF. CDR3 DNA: TGCGCCAGCAGTAAGGAACTAGCGGGAGCTTACAATGAGCAGTTCTTC.